Below are 17 T cell receptor beta chains sequenced from a single sample in a study of STAT5B mutations in CD4+ large granular lymphocyte leukemia. Only in-frame clones appear in the TCRdb table, and some are missing; sequencing was by immunoSEQ multiplex PCR. This table has fewer than 50,000 clones, around 75% appearing once. Specimen: CD4+ T cells from blood buffy coats. The receptors stem from a human donor in good health.

V gene TRBV7-8 combines with J gene TRBJ2-7; TRBD2 matches at 11 bases. The CDR3 has 15 residues. V shed 1 base, J shed 4 bases, and the junction held 3 bases outside the gene matches. Germline CDR1 and CDR2: SGHVS and FQNEAQ. For the CDR3, the DNA is TGTGCCAGCAGCTTAGGACTAGCGGGAATGTACGAGCAGTACTTC. Translating gives CASSLGLAGMYEQYF.

This chain links TRBV14 with TRBJ2-3; D gene ambiguous. Germline CDR1 is SGHDN and CDR2 is FVKESK. This CDR3 is built from 12 residues. V shed 3 bases and J shed 4 bases, with 5 bases lying between them. In DNA, the CDR3 is TGTGCCAGCAGCCATTGGTCAGATACGCAGTATTTT. Residues: CASSHWSDTQYF.

V usage is TRBV29-1 and J usage is TRBJ2-5; 13 positions agree with TRBD2. The length of the CDR3 is 16 residues. Germline V gene data show CDR1 as SQVTM and CDR2 as ANQGSEA. V was pared by 4 bases and J by 5 bases, with 10 bases of the junction left unmatched. DNA of the CDR3: TGCAGCGTTGGGGGACTAGCGGGGTCACCCGTGGAGACCCAGTACTTC. This codes for CSVGGLAGSPVETQYF.

V is TRBV7-9 and J is TRBJ1-2; D remains unclear. The CDR3 length is 13 residues. CDR1 SEHNR and CDR2 FQNEAQ come from the germline V gene (reference sequence). The V gene lost 0 bases and the J gene lost 8 bases, with 10 bases spanning the gap. CDR3 loop: CASSLALLEGYTF. The DNA of the CDR3 is TGTGCCAGCAGCTTAGCGCTTCTCGAGGGCTACACCTTC.

The rearrangement links TRBV5-4 to TRBJ1-2, with D unclear. There are 14 residues in the CDR3. Germline CDR1 is SGHNT and CDR2 is YYREEE (reference sequence). V was shortened by 0 bases and J by 0 bases, with 6 bases between the two germline ends. The CDR3 loop reads CASSLAQTNYGYTF. For the CDR3, the DNA is TGTGCCAGCAGCTTGGCCCAGACTAACTATGGCTACACCTTC. Based on the CDR3 plus reference TRBV5-4 and TRBJ1-2, the full variable domain is ETGVTQSPTHLIKTRGQQVTLRCSSQSGHNTVSWYQQALGQGPQFIFQYYREEENGRGNFPPRFSGLQFPNYSSELNVNALELDDSALYLCASSLAQTNYGYTFGSGTRLTVV.

This clone was seen a few times. The rearrangement joins TRBV2 to TRBJ2-1; TRBD2 is a possible D gene (6 bases). CDR1 and CDR2 from the germline V gene are SNHLY and FYNNEI. Trimming left V 7 bases short and J 9 bases short, with 22 bases between. The CDR3 is 15 residues long. DNA of the CDR3: TGTGCCAGCACCACTCCCGGGACTCACCATACTGAGCAGTTCTTC. Encoded protein: CASTTPGTHHTEQFF.

The gene calls are TRBV18 and TRBJ1-1, with TRBD1 identical over 10 bases. This CDR3 spans 16 amino acids. V shed 3 bases, J shed 4 bases, and the junction held 8 bases outside the gene matches. Germline assignment: CDR1 KGHSH and CDR2 LQKENI. The CDR3 is CASSPTRDRGLTEAFF. CDR3 DNA: TGTGCCAGCTCACCGACCCGAGACAGGGGGCTCACTGAAGCTTTCTTT.

The chain uses TRBV19 and TRBJ2-7; D remains unclear. Looked up from germline, CDR1 is LNHDA and CDR2 is SQIVND (reference sequence). Trimming left V 1 base short and J 3 bases short, with 10 bases between. The CDR3 spans 14 residues. Here the CDR3 DNA reads TGTGCCAGTAGTATAGTTAAGGATTTCTACGAGCAGTACTTC. Protein sequence: CASSIVKDFYEQYF.

This clone has just one count. As DNA, the CDR3 is TGTGCCAGCTTCATCGGGAGTGCCAGAACTCTTAACACCGGGGAGCTGTTTTTT. This encodes CASFIGSARTLNTGELFF. This rearrangement joins TRBV5-4 to TRBJ2-2, with a possible D match to TRBD2 (6 bases). The CDR3 has 18 residues. Trimming stripped 7 bases from V and 2 bases from J, with 24 bases between. The germline CDR1 and CDR2 sequences are SGHNT and YYREEE (reference sequence).

There are a few counts of this clone. This chain uses TRBV6-4 with TRBJ1-1; D not certain. In germline, CDR1 is MRHNA, CDR2 SNTAGT. The CDR3 extends over 14 amino acids. Between the trimmed V and J ends, which lost 2 bases and 4 bases, there was a span of 11 bases. CDR3 region: CASSDRVGSTEAFF. The CDR3 region has the DNA TGTGCCAGCAGTGACAGGGTGGGGAGCACTGAAGCTTTCTTT.

The chain carries TRBV5-5 and TRBJ1-2, with 10 bases matching TRBD1. Germline V CDR1 and CDR2: SGHKS, YYEKEE (reference sequence). The CDR3 loop spans 16 amino acids. V lost 4 bases, J lost 4 bases, and 10 bases stayed unmatched. The CDR3: CASSQGTGALLYGYTF. The CDR3 region has the DNA TGTGCCAGCAGCCAGGGGACAGGGGCCCTCCTCTATGGCTACACCTTC.

This rearrangement joins TRBV19 to TRBJ2-2, with 10 bases lining up with TRBD1. Trimming at V came to 7 bases and at J to 7 bases, leaving 3 bases not matched to a gene. The CDR3 consists of 13 residues. Germline V lookup: CDR1 LNHDA, CDR2 SQIVND (reference sequence). The DNA of the CDR3 is TGTGCCAGTAAGGGGACAGGGGTCGGGGAGCTGTTTTTT. It codes for CASKGTGVGELFF.

The J gene is TRBJ2-5, the V gene TRBV21-1; the table's D gene call, TRBD2, was not cross checked with the DNA. TRBV21-1 is deemed a pseudogene. CDR3 length: 15 residues. As DNA, the CDR3 is TGTGCCAGCACAGAGGATGGAGGGGTACAAGAGACCCAGTACTTC. Translating it yields CASTEDGGVQETQYF.

This chain links TRBV5-4 with TRBJ2-7; 9 bases match TRBD1. The germline V gene encodes CDR1 SGHNT and CDR2 YYREEE (reference sequence). The CDR3 has 13 amino acids. The V and J ends lost 10 bases and 6 bases, in that order; junction bases with no gene match: 11. The CDR3 loop reads CAAGLGQGSEQYF. Here the CDR3 DNA reads TGTGCCGCGGGCTTGGGACAGGGCTCCGAGCAGTACTTC.

The genes are TRBV5-1 and TRBJ2-5; 9 bases agree with TRBD1. Germline-derived CDR1 and CDR2 are SGHRS and YFSETQ. Trimming took 3 bases from V and 2 from J; bases not matched to a gene: 5. This CDR3 region has 15 residues. The CDR3 DNA sequence: TGCGCCAGCAGCTCGGGGACAGGGCGGCAAGAGACCCAGTACTTC. Protein sequence: CASSSGTGRQETQYF.

The V and J genes are TRBV28 and TRBJ2-5, with 10 bases identical to TRBD2. The CDR3 is made up of 15 amino acids. J lost 4 bases, V lost 3 bases, and 5 bases had no gene match. Germline loops: CDR1 MDHEN, CDR2 SYDVKM. The CDR3 coding sequence is TGTGCCAGCAGTTTCTTGAGCGGGAGGGGAGAGACCCAGTACTTC. Its translation is CASSFLSGRGETQYF.

The V and J genes are TRBV11-2 and TRBJ2-5, with D unclear. The V and J ends lost 5 bases and 5 bases respectively, with 6 bases between them. The germline CDR1 and CDR2 sequences are SGHAT and FQNNGV. The CDR3 loop spans 11 amino acids. This CDR3 is CASSPRETQYF. The CDR3 nucleotides read TGTGCCAGCAGCCCCCGGGAGACCCAGTACTTC.